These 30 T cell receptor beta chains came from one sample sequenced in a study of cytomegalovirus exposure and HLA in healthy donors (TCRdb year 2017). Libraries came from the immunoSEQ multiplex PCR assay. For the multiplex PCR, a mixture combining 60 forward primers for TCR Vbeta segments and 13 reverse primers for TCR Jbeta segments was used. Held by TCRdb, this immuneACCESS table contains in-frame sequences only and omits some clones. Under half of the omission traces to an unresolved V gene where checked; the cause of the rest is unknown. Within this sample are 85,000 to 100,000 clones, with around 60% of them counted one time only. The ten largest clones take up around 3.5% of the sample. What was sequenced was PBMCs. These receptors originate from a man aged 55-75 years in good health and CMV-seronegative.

This chain's CDR3 is CASREQGYEQYF. In DNA, the CDR3 is TGTGCCAGCAGAGAACAGGGGTACGAGCAGTACTTC. V gene TRBV6-6 combines with J gene TRBJ2-7; 7 bases fit TRBD1. CDR1 is MNHNY, CDR2 SVGAGI, per germline (reference sequence). The CDR3 sequence is 12 residues long. Losses at the gene ends were 6 bases for V and 4 bases for J; bases not matched to a gene: 3.

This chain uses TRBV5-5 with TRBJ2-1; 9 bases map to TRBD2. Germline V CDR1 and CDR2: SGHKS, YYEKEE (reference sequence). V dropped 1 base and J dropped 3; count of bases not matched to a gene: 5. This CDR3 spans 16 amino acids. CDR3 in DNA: TGTGCCAGCAGCTTGCTTCTAGCGGGGAGCTACAATGAGCAGTTCTTC. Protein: CASSLLLAGSYNEQFF.

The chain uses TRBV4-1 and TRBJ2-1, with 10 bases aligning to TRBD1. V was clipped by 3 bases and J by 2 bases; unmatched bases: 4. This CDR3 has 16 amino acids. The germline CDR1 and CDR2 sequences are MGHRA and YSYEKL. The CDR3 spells CASSQRTGGTYNEQFF. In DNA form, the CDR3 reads TGCGCCAGCAGCCAGAGGACAGGGGGAACCTACAATGAGCAGTTCTTC.

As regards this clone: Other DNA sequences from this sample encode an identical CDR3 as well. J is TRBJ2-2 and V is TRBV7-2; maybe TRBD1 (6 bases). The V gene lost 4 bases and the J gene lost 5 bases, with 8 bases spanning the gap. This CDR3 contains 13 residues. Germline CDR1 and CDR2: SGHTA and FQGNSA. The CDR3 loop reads CASSSQGTGELFF. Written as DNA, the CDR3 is TGTGCCAGCAGCTCACAGGGTACCGGGGAGCTGTTTTTT.

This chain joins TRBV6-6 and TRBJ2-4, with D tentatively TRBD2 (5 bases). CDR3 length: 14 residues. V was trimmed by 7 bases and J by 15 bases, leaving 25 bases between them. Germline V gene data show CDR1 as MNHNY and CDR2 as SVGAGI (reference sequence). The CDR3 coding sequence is TGTGCCAGCACCCTCGGAGGTGGGGTCCGGTCGGCGTACTTC. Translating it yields CASTLGGGVRSAYF.

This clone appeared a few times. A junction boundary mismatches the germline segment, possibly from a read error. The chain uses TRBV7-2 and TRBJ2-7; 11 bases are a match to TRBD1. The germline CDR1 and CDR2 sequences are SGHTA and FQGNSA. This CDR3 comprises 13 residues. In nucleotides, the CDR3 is TGTGCCAGCAGGCTTAGGGACAGGGGGTACTTGGACTTC. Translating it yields CASRLRDRGYLDF.

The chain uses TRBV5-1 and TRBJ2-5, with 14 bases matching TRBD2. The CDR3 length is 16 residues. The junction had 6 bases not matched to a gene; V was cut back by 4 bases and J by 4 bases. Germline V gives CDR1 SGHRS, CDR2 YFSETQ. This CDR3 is CASSTGTSGSRETQYF. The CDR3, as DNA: TGCGCCAGCAGCACAGGGACTAGCGGGAGTCGAGAGACCCAGTACTTC.

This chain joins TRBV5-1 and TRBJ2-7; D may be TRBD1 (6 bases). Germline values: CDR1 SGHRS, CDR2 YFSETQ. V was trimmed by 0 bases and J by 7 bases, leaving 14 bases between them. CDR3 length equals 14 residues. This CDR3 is CASSLDRAADEQYF. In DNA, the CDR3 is TGCGCCAGCAGCTTGGACAGGGCGGCCGATGAGCAGTACTTC.

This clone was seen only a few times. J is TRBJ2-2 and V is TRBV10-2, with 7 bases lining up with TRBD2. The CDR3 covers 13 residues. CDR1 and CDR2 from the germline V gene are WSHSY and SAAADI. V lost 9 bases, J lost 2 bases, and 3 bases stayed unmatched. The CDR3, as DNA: TGCGCCAGTTCGGGACTAAACACCGGGGAGCTGTTTTTT. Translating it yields CASSGLNTGELFF.

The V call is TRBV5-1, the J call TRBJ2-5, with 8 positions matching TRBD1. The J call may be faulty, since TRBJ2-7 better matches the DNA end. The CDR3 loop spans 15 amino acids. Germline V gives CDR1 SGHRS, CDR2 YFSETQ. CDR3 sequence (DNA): TGCGCCAGCAGCTTGGCCTTGGCAGGGGGCGGCGAGCAGTACTTC. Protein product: CASSLALAGGGEQYF.

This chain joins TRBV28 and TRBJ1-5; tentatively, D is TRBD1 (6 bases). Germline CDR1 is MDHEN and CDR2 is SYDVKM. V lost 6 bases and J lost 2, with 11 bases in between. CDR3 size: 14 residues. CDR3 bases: TGTGCCAGCAGGCTTTCAGGGGGCAATCAGCCCCAGCATTTT. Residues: CASRLSGGNQPQHF. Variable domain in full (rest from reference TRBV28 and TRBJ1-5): DVKVTQSSRYLVKRTGEKVFLECVQDMDHENMFWYRQDPGLGLRLIYFSYDVKMKEKGDIPEGYSVSREKKERFSLILESASTNQTSMYLCASRLSGGNQPQHFGDGTRLSIL.

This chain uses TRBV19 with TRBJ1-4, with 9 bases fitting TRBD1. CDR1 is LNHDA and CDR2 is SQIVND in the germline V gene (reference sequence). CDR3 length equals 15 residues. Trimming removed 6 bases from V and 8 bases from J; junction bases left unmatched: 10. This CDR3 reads CASRADRGSKEKLFF. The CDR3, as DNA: TGTGCCAGTAGGGCCGACAGGGGGTCAAAAGAAAAACTGTTTTTT.

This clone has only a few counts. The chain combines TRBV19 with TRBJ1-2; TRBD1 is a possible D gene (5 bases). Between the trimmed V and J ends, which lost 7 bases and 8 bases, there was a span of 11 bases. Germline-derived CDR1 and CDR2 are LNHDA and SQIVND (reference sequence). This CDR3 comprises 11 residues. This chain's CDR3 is CASKEGPGYTF. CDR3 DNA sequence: TGTGCCAGTAAGGAGGGGCCAGGCTACACCTTC.

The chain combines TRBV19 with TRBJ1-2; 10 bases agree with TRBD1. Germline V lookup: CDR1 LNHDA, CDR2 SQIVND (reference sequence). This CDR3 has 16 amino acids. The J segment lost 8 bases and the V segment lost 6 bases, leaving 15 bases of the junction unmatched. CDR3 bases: TGTGCCAGTAGCCTCCGGGCGACAGGGGGCTATGGAGGCTACACCTTC. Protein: CASSLRATGGYGGYTF.

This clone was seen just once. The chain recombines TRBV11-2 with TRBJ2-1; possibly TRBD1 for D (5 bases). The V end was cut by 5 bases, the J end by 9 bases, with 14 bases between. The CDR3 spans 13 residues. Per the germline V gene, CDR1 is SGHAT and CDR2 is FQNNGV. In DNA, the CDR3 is TGTGCCAGCAGCACCACAGGAGTAGGTGAGCAGTTCTTC. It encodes CASSTTGVGEQFF.

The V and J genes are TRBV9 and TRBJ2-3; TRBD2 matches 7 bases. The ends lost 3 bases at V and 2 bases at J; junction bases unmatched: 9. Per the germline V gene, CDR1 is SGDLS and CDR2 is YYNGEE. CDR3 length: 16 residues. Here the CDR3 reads CASSGGGGPYTDTQYF. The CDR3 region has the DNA TGTGCCAGCAGCGGTGGGGGGGGACCTTACACAGATACGCAGTATTTT. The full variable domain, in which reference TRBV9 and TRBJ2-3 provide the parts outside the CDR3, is DSGVTQTPKHLITATGQRVTLRCSPRSGDLSVYWYQQSLDQGLQFLIQYYNGEERAKGNILERFSAQQFPDLHSELNLSSLELGDSALYFCASSGGGGPYTDTQYFGPGTRLTVL.

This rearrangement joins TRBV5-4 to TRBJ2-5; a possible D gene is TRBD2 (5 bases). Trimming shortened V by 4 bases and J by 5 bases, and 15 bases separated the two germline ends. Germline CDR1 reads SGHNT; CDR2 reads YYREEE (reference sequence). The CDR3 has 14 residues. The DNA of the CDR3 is TGTGCCAGCAGCCCCGGGCGGGCGACCGAGACCCAGTACTTC. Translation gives CASSPGRATETQYF. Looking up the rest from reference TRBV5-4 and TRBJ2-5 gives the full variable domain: ETGVTQSPTHLIKTRGQQVTLRCSSQSGHNTVSWYQQALGQGPQFIFQYYREEENGRGNFPPRFSGLQFPNYSSELNVNALELDDSALYLCASSPGRATETQYFGPGTRLLVL.

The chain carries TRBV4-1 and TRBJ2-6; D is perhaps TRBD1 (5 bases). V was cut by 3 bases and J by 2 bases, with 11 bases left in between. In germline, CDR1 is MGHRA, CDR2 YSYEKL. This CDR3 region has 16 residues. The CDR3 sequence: CASSQLRVTGANVLTF. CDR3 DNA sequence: TGCGCCAGCAGCCAGCTCAGGGTAACTGGGGCCAACGTCCTGACTTTC.

The CDR3 loop reads CASSTGQANHYGYTF. CDR3 bases: TGCGCCAGCAGCACCGGACAGGCTAATCACTATGGCTACACCTTC. The chain joins TRBV5-1 to TRBJ1-2, with TRBD1 matching 7 bases. Germline V gene lookup returns CDR1 SGHRS and CDR2 YFSETQ. This CDR3 has 15 residues. V shed 4 bases, J shed 3 bases, and the junction held 9 bases outside the gene matches.

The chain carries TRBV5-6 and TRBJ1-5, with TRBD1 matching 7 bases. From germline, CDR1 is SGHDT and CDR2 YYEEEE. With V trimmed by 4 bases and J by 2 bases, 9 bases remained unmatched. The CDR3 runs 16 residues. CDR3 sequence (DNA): TGTGCCAGCAGCGCAATGACAGGGTTCGGCAATCAGCCCCAGCATTTT. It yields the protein CASSAMTGFGNQPQHF. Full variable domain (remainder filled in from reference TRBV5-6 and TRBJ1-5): DAGVTQSPTHLIKTRGQQVTLRCSPKSGHDTVSWYQQALGQGPQFIFQYYEEEERQRGNFPDRFSGHQFPNYSSELNVNALLLGDSALYLCASSAMTGFGNQPQHFGDGTRLSIL.

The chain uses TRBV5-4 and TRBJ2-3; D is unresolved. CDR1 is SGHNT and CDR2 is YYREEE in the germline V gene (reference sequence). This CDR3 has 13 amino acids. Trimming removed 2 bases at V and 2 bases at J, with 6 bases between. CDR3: CASSFYVTDTQYF. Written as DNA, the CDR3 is TGTGCCAGCAGCTTCTATGTCACAGATACGCAGTATTTT. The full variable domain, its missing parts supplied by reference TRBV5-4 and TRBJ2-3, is ETGVTQSPTHLIKTRGQQVTLRCSSQSGHNTVSWYQQALGQGPQFIFQYYREEENGRGNFPPRFSGLQFPNYSSELNVNALELDDSALYLCASSFYVTDTQYFGPGTRLTVL.

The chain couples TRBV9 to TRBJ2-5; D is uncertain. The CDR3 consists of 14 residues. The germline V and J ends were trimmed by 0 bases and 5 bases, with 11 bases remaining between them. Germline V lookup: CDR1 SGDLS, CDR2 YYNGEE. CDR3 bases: TGTGCCAGCAGCGTAGAATCTAACGGGGAGACCCAGTACTTC. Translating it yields CASSVESNGETQYF.

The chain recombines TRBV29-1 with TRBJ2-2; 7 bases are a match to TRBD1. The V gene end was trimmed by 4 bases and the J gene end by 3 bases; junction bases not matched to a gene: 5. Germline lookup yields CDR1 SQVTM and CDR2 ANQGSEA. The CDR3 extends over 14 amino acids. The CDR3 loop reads CSVGLGGDTGELFF. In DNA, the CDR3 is TGCAGCGTTGGGTTAGGGGGCGACACCGGGGAGCTGTTTTTT.

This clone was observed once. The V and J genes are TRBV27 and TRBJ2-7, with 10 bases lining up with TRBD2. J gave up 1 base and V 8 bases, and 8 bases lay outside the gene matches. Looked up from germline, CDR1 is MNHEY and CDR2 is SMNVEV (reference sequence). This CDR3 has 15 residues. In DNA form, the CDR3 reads TGTGCCAGCCGATCTAGCGGGAGTAGGTCCTACGAGCAGTACTTC. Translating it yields CASRSSGSRSYEQYF.

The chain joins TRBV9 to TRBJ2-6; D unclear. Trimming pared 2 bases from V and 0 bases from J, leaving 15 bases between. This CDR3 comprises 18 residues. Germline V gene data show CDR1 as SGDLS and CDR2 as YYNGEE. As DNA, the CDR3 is TGTGCCAGCAGCGTGGTAGGCCTTCCTAGCTCTGGGGCCAACGTCCTGACTTTC. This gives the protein CASSVVGLPSSGANVLTF.

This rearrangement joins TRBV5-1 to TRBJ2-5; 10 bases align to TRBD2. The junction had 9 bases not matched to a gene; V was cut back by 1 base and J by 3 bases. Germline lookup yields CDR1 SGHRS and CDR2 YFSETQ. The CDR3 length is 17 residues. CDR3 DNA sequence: TGCGCCAGCAGCTTGCCGATAGCGGGAGGAGGAGAAGAGACCCAGTACTTC. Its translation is CASSLPIAGGGEETQYF.

The chain's CDR3 is CASSFVQSSYEQYF. The CDR3 bases are TGTGCCAGCAGCTTCGTACAGAGCTCCTACGAGCAGTACTTC. The rearrangement links TRBV11-2 to TRBJ2-7; D remains unclear. V lost 3 bases and J lost 0, with 9 bases in between. The CDR3 runs to 14 residues. The germline V gene encodes CDR1 SGHAT and CDR2 FQNNGV. Drawing the rest from reference TRBV11-2 and TRBJ2-7, the complete variable domain is EAGVAQSPRYKIIEKRQSVAFWCNPISGHATLYWYQQILGQGPKLLIQFQNNGVVDDSQLPKDRFSAERLKGVDSTLKIQPAKLEDSAVYLCASSFVQSSYEQYFGPGTRLTVT.

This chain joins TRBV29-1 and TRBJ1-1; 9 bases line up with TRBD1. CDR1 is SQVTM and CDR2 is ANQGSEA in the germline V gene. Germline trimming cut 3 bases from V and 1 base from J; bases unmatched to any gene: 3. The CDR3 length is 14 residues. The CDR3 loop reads CSVEGQGTNTEAFF. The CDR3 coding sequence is TGCAGCGTTGAGGGACAGGGAACGAACACTGAAGCTTTCTTT.

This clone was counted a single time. CDR3: CASSPRGTDTQYF. The CDR3 DNA reads TGTGCCAGCAGCCCCCGGGGCACAGATACGCAGTATTTT. The V call is TRBV7-3, the J call TRBJ2-3; D is unresolved. The germline V and J ends were trimmed by 5 bases and 1 base, with 7 bases remaining between them. The germline gives CDR1 SGHTA, CDR2 FQGTGA. The CDR3 spans 13 residues.

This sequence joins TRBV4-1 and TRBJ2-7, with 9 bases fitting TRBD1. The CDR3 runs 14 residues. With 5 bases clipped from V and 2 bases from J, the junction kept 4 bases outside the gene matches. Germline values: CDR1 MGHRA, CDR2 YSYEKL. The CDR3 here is CASSRTGAPYEQYF. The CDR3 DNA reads TGCGCCAGCAGCAGGACAGGGGCCCCCTACGAGCAGTACTTC.